One sample yielded the 6 T cell receptor beta chains listed below, sequenced in a study of shared clonotypes between healthy human individuals (dated by TCRdb to the early 2020s). Library creation used the immunoSEQ multiplex PCR assay. What TCRdb holds here is the immuneACCESS table cut down to in-frame rearrangements. Part of the clones is not present; checked against another copy, under half of the missing clones reflect an unresolved V gene, and the others are unexplained. The sample table holds some 2,400,000 clones, of which 95% were seen once. More than 0.1% of the sample lies in the top ten. Source material: naive CD4+ T cells sorted from blood. Taken with the paper, the label for cell subset or site translates to: CD45RA+ positively selected. These receptors all come from a man between 18 and 29 years old in good health.

The genes are TRBV2 and TRBJ1-1, with D hard to call. CDR1 is SNHLY, CDR2 FYNNEI, per germline. This CDR3 comprises 13 residues. V lost 5 bases and J lost 1, with 8 bases in between. CDR3 nucleotide sequence: TGTGCCAGCAGTTCTTGGGAGAACACTGAAGCTTTCTTT. As protein: CASSSWENTEAFF.

V and J are TRBV7-9 and TRBJ1-5, with D unclear. The V and J ends lost 5 bases and 5 bases respectively, with 13 bases between them. CDR1 is SEHNR, CDR2 FQNEAQ, per germline (reference sequence). The CDR3 consists of 14 residues. As DNA, the CDR3 is TGTGCCAGCAGCCAACCGTGGGGTCATCAGCCCCAGCATTTT. It encodes CASSQPWGHQPQHF.

This clone was seen only once. The V call is TRBV5-4, the J call TRBJ2-7; 10 nucleotides align to TRBD1. There are 15 residues in the CDR3. Trimming cost V 2 bases and J 2 bases; bases outside gene matches: 4. Germline lookup yields CDR1 SGHNT and CDR2 YYREEE (reference sequence). The CDR3 is CASSLGQGGTYEQYF. CDR3 sequence (DNA): TGTGCCAGCAGCTTAGGACAGGGGGGAACCTACGAGCAGTACTTC.

The chain is built from TRBV21-1 and TRBJ2-5. TRBV21-1 counts as a pseudogene. There are 16 residues in the CDR3. The CDR3 coding sequence is TGTGCCAGCAGCACCGCCCTGACGAGCTATCAAGAGACCCAGTACTTC. It codes for CASSTALTSYQETQYF.

This rearrangement joins TRBV2 to TRBJ2-7; TRBD1 matches 7 bases. Germline values: CDR1 SNHLY, CDR2 FYNNEI. The ends lost 6 bases at V and 6 bases at J; junction bases unmatched: 11. CDR3 length: 14 residues. CDR3 bases: TGTGCCAGCAGCCTGACAGGGCGACGGGGCGAGCAGTACTTC. The encoded protein is CASSLTGRRGEQYF.

This clone was observed once. This CDR3 is also generated by other DNA sequences in the sample. The chain has TRBV5-1 and TRBJ1-3; D might be TRBD1 (5 bases). Germline lookup yields CDR1 SGHRS and CDR2 YFSETQ. V was pared by 2 bases and J by 0 bases, with 9 bases between. The CDR3 is 15 amino acids. The CDR3 protein is CASSFEGASGNTIYF. For the CDR3, the DNA is TGCGCCAGCAGCTTTGAAGGGGCCTCTGGAAACACCATATATTTT.